This is a list of T cell receptor beta chains from one sample in a study of T cells in Graves' hyperthyroidism and ophthalmopathy. TCRdb re-called the multiplex PCR reads with MiXCR, one entry per CDR3 protein. The table records fewer than 850,000 distinct CDR3 sequences, roughly 17% of them present only once. The source material was blood. The receptors come from a man aged 50-59 years with Graves' hyperthyroidism. Both conserved end residues are part of each CDR3. A D gene is named only where the DNA matches it firmly. Clone size is given for some rows only: seen once, a few or many times, or a class if the clone is expanded.

J: TRBJ2-2; D: NA; V: TRBV24-1; size: few; DNA: TGTGCCACCAGTGATTTGCGGGCTTCGAACACCGGGGAGCTGTTTTTT; CDR3: CATSDLRASNTGELFF
J: TRBJ1-2; D: TRBD1; V: TRBV28; size: many; DNA: TGTGCCAGCAGTCAAACCGGGACAGGGATTGGCTACACCTTC; CDR3: CASSQTGTGIGYTF
J: TRBJ1-2; D: NA; V: TRBV30; size: many; DNA: TGTGCCTGGAGTGTACGAGGGACTTTTCTCAACTATGGCTACACCTTC; CDR3: CAWSVRGTFLNYGYTF
J: TRBJ2-7; D: TRBD1; V: TRBV12-3/TRBV12-4; size: many; DNA: TGTGCCAGCAGTTTAGGGGGACAGGGCTACGAGCAGTACTTC; CDR3: CASSLGGQGYEQYF
J: TRBJ2-3; D: TRBD2; V: TRBV29-1; size: many; DNA: TGCAGCGTTGAAGACATAGCGGGAGTCGGAGATACGCAGTATTTT; CDR3: CSVEDIAGVGDTQYF
J: TRBJ2-7; D: TRBD1; V: TRBV9; size: few; DNA: TGTGCCAGCAGCTCTCAGGGGGCGGTCGTCGACGAGCAGTACTTC; CDR3: CASSSQGAVVDEQYF
J: TRBJ2-7; D: NA; V: TRBV9; size: few; DNA: TGTGCCAGCAGCTCCTCGGCGAGGGGGACGGAATCCTACGAGCAGTACTTC; CDR3: CASSSSARGTESYEQYF
J: TRBJ2-1; D: TRBD1; V: TRBV2; size: many; DNA: TGTGCCACCTCAGGAAGGGGGCCTTGGGACAATGAGCAGTTCTTC; CDR3: CATSGRGPWDNEQFF
J: TRBJ2-3; D: NA; V: TRBV6-2/TRBV6-3; size: NA; DNA: TGTGCCAGCAGTTACTCGACGAGCAGCACAGATACGCAGTATTTT; CDR3: CASSYSTSSTDTQYF
J: TRBJ2-7; D: NA; V: TRBV6-5; size: NA; DNA: TGTGCCAGCAGTTACTCTATCCCCCGCACGGCCTCCTACGAGCAGTACTTC; CDR3: CASSYSIPRTASYEQYF
J: TRBJ1-5; D: TRBD1; V: TRBV19; size: many; DNA: TGTGCCAGTAGTACCGGGGGACAGCGAGATCAGCCCCAGCATTTT; CDR3: CASSTGGQRDQPQHF
J: TRBJ2-1; D: TRBD2; V: TRBV28; size: many; DNA: TGTGCCAGCAGTCACTTAACAGCGGGAGGGTCCAATGAGCAGTTCTTC; CDR3: CASSHLTAGGSNEQFF
J: TRBJ1-1; D: NA; V: TRBV20-1; size: few; DNA: TGCAGTGCGAGCCCCAGGGTGGGAGTTGAAGCTTTCTTT; CDR3: CSASPRVGVEAFF
J: TRBJ2-1; D: TRBD2; V: TRBV30; size: few; DNA: TGTGCCTGGAGTCATTCTAGCGGGTACAATGAGCAGTTCTTC; CDR3: CAWSHSSGYNEQFF
J: TRBJ2-1; D: TRBD2; V: TRBV5-1; size: NA; DNA: TGCGCCAGCAGCTTGGCCTTGCGGGAGGACCGCAATGAGCAGTTCTTC; CDR3: CASSLALREDRNEQFF
J: TRBJ2-3; D: TRBD1; V: TRBV10-3; size: few; DNA: TGTGCCATCAGTGACCCCAACGAGCCAGGGGGGCAGTATTTT; CDR3: CAISDPNEPGGQYF
J: TRBJ1-2; D: NA; V: TRBV5-1; size: NA; DNA: TGCGCCAGCAGCTTGGGGGACTCCGCCTTAAACTATGGCTACACCTTC; CDR3: CASSLGDSALNYGYTF
J: TRBJ2-3; D: NA; V: TRBV12-3/TRBV12-4; size: many; DNA: TGTGCCAGCAGTTTGCTTGACCACGGCCAGTATTTT; CDR3: CASSLLDHGQYF
J: TRBJ1-1; D: TRBD1; V: TRBV5-4; size: NA; DNA: TGTGCCAGCAGCTGGACAGGGAAGGACACTGAAGCTTTCTTT; CDR3: CASSWTGKDTEAFF
J: TRBJ2-1; D: NA; V: TRBV9; size: many; DNA: TGTGCCAGCAGCGGCGAAATGGGTGGTGAGCAGTTCTTC; CDR3: CASSGEMGGEQFF
J: TRBJ2-1; D: TRBD2; V: TRBV30; size: few; DNA: TGTGCCTGGAGAGGACTAGCGGGAGCGGGGAATGAGCAGTTCTTC; CDR3: CAWRGLAGAGNEQFF
J: TRBJ2-5; D: NA; V: TRBV5-1; size: NA; DNA: TGCGCCAGCAGCTGGGCCGTAAGCGGACAAGAGACCCAGTACTTC; CDR3: CASSWAVSGQETQYF
J: TRBJ2-7; D: TRBD1; V: TRBV2; size: many; DNA: TGTGCCAGCAGGGCCGGGACAGGGGGAAGTTACGAGCAGTACTTC; CDR3: CASRAGTGGSYEQYF
J: TRBJ1-5; D: NA; V: TRBV2; size: many; DNA: TGTGCCAGCAGTGAAGCAGTGGGGGTCCAGCCCCAGCATTTT; CDR3: CASSEAVGVQPQHF
J: TRBJ1-2; D: TRBD1; V: TRBV20-1; size: many; DNA: TGCAGTGTTTGGACAGGGGACTACTATGGCTACACCTTC; CDR3: CSVWTGDYYGYTF
J: TRBJ2-1; D: NA; V: TRBV12-3/TRBV12-4; size: few; DNA: TGTGCCAGCCTCGGTGGATTCAATGAGCAGTTCTTC; CDR3: CASLGGFNEQFF
J: TRBJ2-7; D: TRBD1; V: TRBV6-1; size: NA; DNA: TGTGCCAGCACCCCGGGGACAGGACCCTCCTACGAGCAGTACTTC; CDR3: CASTPGTGPSYEQYF
J: TRBJ1-2; D: NA; V: TRBV5-1; size: NA; DNA: TGCGCCAGCAGCTTGTATCTTCAGGCAAACTATGGCTACACCTTC; CDR3: CASSLYLQANYGYTF
J: TRBJ1-5; D: TRBD1; V: TRBV2; size: many; DNA: TGTGCCAGCAGACCGGGACAGCCCTCCCATAGCAATCAGCCCCAGCATTTT; CDR3: CASRPGQPSHSNQPQHF
J: TRBJ1-5; D: NA; V: TRBV12-3/TRBV12-4; size: many; DNA: TGTGCCAGCAGTTTAAGGCAGGGAGACAATCAGCCCCAGCATTTT; CDR3: CASSLRQGDNQPQHF
J: TRBJ1-6; D: TRBD1; V: TRBV7-3; size: few; DNA: TGTGCCAGCAGCCAACAGGGGCCCAATAATTCACCCCTCCACTTT; CDR3: CASSQQGPNNSPLHF
J: TRBJ2-1; D: NA; V: TRBV6-1; size: NA; DNA: TGTGCCAGCAGCTCGACCTCAGGTGCGAGGGGCAATGAGCAGTTCTTC; CDR3: CASSSTSGARGNEQFF
J: TRBJ2-2; D: TRBD2; V: TRBV20-1; size: few; DNA: TGCAGTGCTAGCCCGGGGGGTGGGGAGCTGTTTTTT; CDR3: CSASPGGGELFF
J: TRBJ2-2; D: NA; V: TRBV7-9; size: few; DNA: TGTGCCAGCAGCCCACGGTTCGCGAACACCGGGGAGCTGTTTTTT; CDR3: CASSPRFANTGELFF
J: TRBJ2-7; D: NA; V: TRBV6-1; size: NA; DNA: TGTGCCAGCAGCACGCAGGGTCTCGCCTACGAGCAGTACTTC; CDR3: CASSTQGLAYEQYF
J: TRBJ2-7; D: TRBD2; V: TRBV4-3; size: NA; DNA: TGCGCCAGCAGCCCCTTAGCGGGAGGAGCTCCCTACGAGCAGTACTTC; CDR3: CASSPLAGGAPYEQYF
J: TRBJ2-2; D: TRBD2; V: TRBV11-2; size: many; DNA: TGTGCCAGCAGCCCCGGGGACTACTCCAACACCGGGGAGCTGTTTTTT; CDR3: CASSPGDYSNTGELFF
J: TRBJ1-3; D: TRBD1; V: TRBV28; size: many; DNA: TGTGCCAGCAGTTTATTTGGGGACAGGGCTGGAAACACCATATATTTT; CDR3: CASSLFGDRAGNTIYF
J: TRBJ2-1; D: NA; V: TRBV19; size: few; DNA: TGTGCCAGTAGTACGCAGCCGACATCGGGAGAGCAGTTCTTC; CDR3: CASSTQPTSGEQFF
J: TRBJ2-2; D: NA; V: TRBV4-1; size: NA; DNA: TGCGCCAGCAGCCACACGGACTTAATGGCCGGGGAGCTGTTTTTT; CDR3: CASSHTDLMAGELFF
J: TRBJ2-1; D: TRBD2; V: TRBV13; size: NA; DNA: TGTGCCAGCAGCACAGAGCGGGAGGGCTTGTTCGGTGAGCAGTTCTTC; CDR3: CASSTEREGLFGEQFF
J: TRBJ1-1; D: NA; V: TRBV7-9; size: few; DNA: TGTGCCAGCAGCTCATCCATAAATCAGGTGAACACTGAAGCTTTCTTT; CDR3: CASSSSINQVNTEAFF
J: TRBJ1-1; D: NA; V: TRBV29-1; size: NA; DNA: TGCAGCGTTGGGTCGGGCACTGAAGCTTTCTTT; CDR3: CSVGSGTEAFF
J: TRBJ2-3; D: NA; V: TRBV6-1; size: few; DNA: TGTGCCAGCAGTGTACCGGTACGGGATACGCAGTATTTT; CDR3: CASSVPVRDTQYF
J: TRBJ2-2; D: TRBD1; V: TRBV28; size: many; DNA: TGTGCCAGCAGTTACGAACAGGGGGCTGTAACCGGGGAGCTGTTTTTT; CDR3: CASSYEQGAVTGELFF
J: TRBJ1-3; D: NA; V: TRBV2; size: NA; DNA: TGTGCCAGCAGATACGGACGGTCCAGCTCTGGAAACACCATATATTTT; CDR3: CASRYGRSSSGNTIYF
J: TRBJ1-6; D: TRBD1; V: TRBV28; size: many; DNA: TGTGCCAGCAGCCAGGGGGGGACATATTATAATTCACCCCTCCACTTT; CDR3: CASSQGGTYYNSPLHF
J: TRBJ1-1; D: TRBD1; V: TRBV10-3; size: NA; DNA: TGTGCCATCAGCGACGACAGGGCGGTTGGTACTGAAGCTTTCTTT; CDR3: CAISDDRAVGTEAFF
J: TRBJ2-6; D: TRBD1; V: TRBV28; size: many; DNA: TGTGCCAGCAGTACAGGGGGCCCTGGGGCCAACGTCCTGACTTTC; CDR3: CASSTGGPGANVLTF
J: TRBJ1-4; D: NA; V: TRBV19; size: NA; DNA: TGTGCCAGTAGTATGGGCCGGCAGGGCGGAGAAAAACTGTTTTTT; CDR3: CASSMGRQGGEKLFF
J: TRBJ1-1; D: NA; V: TRBV11-2; size: many; DNA: TGTGCCAGCAGCTTGGAGGGTGCGGGTTGGAACACTGAAGCTTTCTTT; CDR3: CASSLEGAGWNTEAFF
J: TRBJ1-2; D: TRBD1; V: TRBV28; size: few; DNA: TGTGCCAGCAGCACCTCGGACAGGGGGCATCGGTATGGCTACACCTTC; CDR3: CASSTSDRGHRYGYTF
J: TRBJ2-1; D: NA; V: TRBV27; size: few; DNA: TGTGCCAGCAGTCTTGGCAAATCCTACAATGAGCAGTTCTTC; CDR3: CASSLGKSYNEQFF
J: TRBJ2-3; D: NA; V: TRBV11-3; size: many; DNA: TGTGCCAGCAGCTCTTCGGACCTAGCTGGAGATACGCAGTATTTT; CDR3: CASSSSDLAGDTQYF
J: TRBJ2-7; D: NA; V: TRBV20-1; size: many; DNA: TGCAGCCCGAGGGACAACTCCTACGAGCAGTACTTC; CDR3: CSPRDNSYEQYF
J: TRBJ1-2; D: NA; V: TRBV18; size: few; DNA: TGTGCCAGCTCACCACCGAAGGACAGCTATGGCTACACCTTC; CDR3: CASSPPKDSYGYTF
J: TRBJ2-3; D: NA; V: TRBV29-1; size: NA; DNA: TGCAGCGTTGCCGGAATTCACACAGATACGCAGTATTTT; CDR3: CSVAGIHTDTQYF
J: TRBJ1-3; D: NA; V: TRBV27; size: many; DNA: TGTGCCAGCAGTTTATCCCGGGACTCTGGAAACACCATATATTTT; CDR3: CASSLSRDSGNTIYF
J: TRBJ2-7; D: NA; V: TRBV20-1; size: few; DNA: TGCAGTGCTAGAGATGGGACGAGACTTACGTACGAGCAGTACTTC; CDR3: CSARDGTRLTYEQYF